Below, 15 T cell receptor beta chains from the same sample are listed, as sequenced in a study of early T cells in non-severe SARS-CoV-2 infection. TCRdb ran MiXCR on the 5' RACE reads and lists one entry per CDR3 protein. The table has 79,000 or so distinct CDR3 sequences, around 13% seen once. Sequencing was performed on whole blood. The receptors shown here come from an adult who was a healthcare worker with PCR-confirmed SARS-CoV-2 infection or an uninfected control (not recorded which).

This clonotype was observed at least ten times. The chain carries TRBV27 and TRBJ1-5, with D hard to call. Germline V lookup: CDR1 MNHEY, CDR2 SMNVEV (reference sequence). V gave up 3 bases and J gave up 3 bases, with 9 bases separating them. This CDR3 is 14 amino acids long. The CDR3 DNA is TGTGCCAGCAGTTTGGGGAGCCTCAATCAGCCCCAGCATTTT. Translation gives CASSLGSLNQPQHF.

This clonotype was counted at least ten times. The chain carries TRBV29-1 and TRBJ2-1; D is uncertain. The V and J ends lost 0 bases and 6 bases respectively, with 3 bases between them. CDR1 is SQVTM and CDR2 is ANQGSEA in the germline V gene. The CDR3 runs 11 residues. The chain's CDR3 is CSVEDTNEQFF. The CDR3, as DNA: TGCAGCGTTGAAGATACCAATGAGCAGTTCTTC.

This clonotype showed up many times. V is TRBV3-1 and J is TRBJ2-1; 8 nucleotides agree with TRBD2. V lost 2 bases to trimming and J lost 6 bases; unmatched junction nucleotides: 9. Germline values: CDR1 LGHDT, CDR2 YNNKEL (reference sequence). The CDR3 is made up of 16 amino acids. CDR3 DNA: TGTGCCAGCAGCCAACTGGCGGGAGGAAGGGTCAATGAGCAGTTCTTC. Protein product: CASSQLAGGRVNEQFF.

This clonotype appeared a few times. V usage is TRBV4-2 and J usage is TRBJ1-5; TRBD1 aligns across 8 bases. The CDR3 spans 15 residues. Germline V gives CDR1 LGHNA, CDR2 YNFKEQ. Trimming cost V 2 bases and J 7 bases; bases outside gene matches: 7. The CDR3 here is CASSQQTGANQPQHF. The CDR3 bases are TGTGCCAGCAGCCAACAGACAGGGGCCAACCAGCCCCAGCATTTT.

This clonotype has at least ten counts. The DNA for the CDR3 is TGTGCCAGCAGACATGGGACCTACAATGAGCAGTTCTTC. It codes for CASRHGTYNEQFF. The genes are TRBV5-5 and TRBJ2-1; D uncertain. The CDR3 consists of 13 residues. CDR1 is SGHKS and CDR2 is YYEKEE in the germline V gene (reference sequence). Trimming removed 5 bases from V and 2 bases from J, with 8 bases in between.

This clonotype was seen at least ten times. The CDR3 reads CASSRGSDTGELFF. As DNA, the CDR3 is TGTGCCAGCAGTCGAGGCAGCGACACCGGGGAGCTGTTTTTT. The chain is built from TRBV6-2 or TRBV6-3 and TRBJ2-2; D is ambiguous. The CDR3 loop spans 14 amino acids. V shed 5 bases and J shed 3 bases, with 10 bases lying between them. CDR1 is MNHEY and CDR2 is SVGEGT in the germline V gene.

There are many counts of this clonotype. The gene calls are TRBV7-2 and TRBJ1-1; 7 nucleotides align to TRBD1. The V segment lost 1 base and the J segment 12 bases; nucleotides outside the gene matches: 5. The CDR3 loop spans 12 amino acids. Germline assignment: CDR1 SGHTA and CDR2 FQGNSA. CDR3 amino acids: CASSLDRGRSFF. The DNA for the CDR3 is TGTGCCAGCAGCTTAGACAGGGGAAGGTCTTTCTTT. Drawing the rest from reference TRBV7-2 and TRBJ1-1, the complete variable domain is GAGVSQSPSNKVTEKGKDVELRCDPISGHTALYWYRQSLGQGLEFLIYFQGNSAPDKSGLPSDRFSAERTGGSVSTLTIQRTQQEDSAVYLCASSLDRGRSFFGQGTRLTVV.

This clonotype appeared a few times. The chain is built from TRBV29-1 and TRBJ2-1, with TRBD2 identical over 11 bases. Trimming removed 7 bases from V and 5 bases from J; junction bases left unmatched: 4. The germline CDR1 and CDR2 sequences are SQVTM and ANQGSEA. The CDR3 is made up of 13 amino acids. This CDR3 reads CSGSGRVHNEQFF. The CDR3 DNA reads as TGCAGCGGTAGCGGGAGGGTACACAATGAGCAGTTCTTC.

In this sample, this clonotype turned up many times. This chain uses TRBV6-5 with TRBJ1-1; possibly TRBD1 for D (6 bases). The CDR3 consists of 17 residues. The germline gives CDR1 MNHEY, CDR2 SVGAGI. The V end lost 0 bases, the J end lost 4 bases, and 18 bases lay between the germline ends. DNA of the CDR3: TGTGCCAGCAGTTACTCGATGATCGGGGGCCGTAGCACTGAAGCTTTCTTT. This codes for CASSYSMIGGRSTEAFF.

Concerning this clonotype itself: This could be a read error, since a much larger clone is one nucleotide away. This sequence joins TRBV9 and TRBJ2-7; 8 bases fit TRBD1. The CDR3 totals 14 residues. Germline CDR1 and CDR2: SGDLS and YYNGEE. V gave up 4 bases and J gave up 2 bases; unmatched junction bases: 5. As DNA, the CDR3 is TGTGCCAGCAGCCACGGGACAGGCGCCTACGAGCAGTACTTC. Translating it yields CASSHGTGAYEQYF.

This clonotype came up many times. This chain connects TRBV7-2 to TRBJ2-7, with D unclear. Germline-derived CDR1 and CDR2 are SGHTA and FQGNSA. The germline V and J ends were trimmed by 5 bases and 3 bases, with 8 bases remaining between them. The CDR3 runs 12 residues. The CDR3 DNA sequence: TGTGCCAGCAGCAGGGATCGCTACGAGCAGTACTTC. It is translated as CASSRDRYEQYF.

The rearrangement joins TRBV12-3 or TRBV12-4 to TRBJ1-1; the D is unclear. Trimming removed 8 bases at V and 5 bases at J, with 6 bases between. This CDR3 region has 10 residues. The CDR3 DNA sequence: TGTGCCAGCTTGGGAACTGAAGCTTTCTTT. This gives the protein CASLGTEAFF.

CDR3 sequence: CASMRTSGSINEQFF. The CDR3 nucleotides are TGTGCCAGTATGAGGACTAGCGGGAGTATTAATGAGCAGTTCTTC. The rearrangement uses TRBV19 and TRBJ2-1, with 13 bases fitting TRBD2. The V and J ends lost 7 bases and 7 bases, in that order; junction bases with no gene match: 7. Germline V lookup: CDR1 LNHDA, CDR2 SQIVND (reference sequence). The CDR3 is 15 residues long.

This clonotype was observed a few times. The chain has TRBV29-1 and TRBJ2-3; D may be TRBD2 (5 bases). V lost 5 bases to trimming and J lost 5 bases, with 11 bases between them. The CDR3 runs to 12 residues. Per the germline V gene, CDR1 is SQVTM and CDR2 is ANQGSEA. CDR3 nucleotide sequence: TGCAGCGTTCCACGGACTCGAGATACGCAGTATTTT. Encoded protein: CSVPRTRDTQYF.

This clonotype occurred many times. The chain uses TRBV27 and TRBJ2-3; 8 bases agree with TRBD1. J gave up 4 bases and V 8 bases, and 8 bases lay outside the gene matches. CDR1 and CDR2 (germline): MNHEY, SMNVEV (reference sequence). This CDR3 comprises 14 residues. CDR3 sequence reads: CASADREYADTQYF. CDR3 sequence (DNA): TGTGCCAGCGCGGACAGGGAGTATGCAGATACGCAGTATTTT.